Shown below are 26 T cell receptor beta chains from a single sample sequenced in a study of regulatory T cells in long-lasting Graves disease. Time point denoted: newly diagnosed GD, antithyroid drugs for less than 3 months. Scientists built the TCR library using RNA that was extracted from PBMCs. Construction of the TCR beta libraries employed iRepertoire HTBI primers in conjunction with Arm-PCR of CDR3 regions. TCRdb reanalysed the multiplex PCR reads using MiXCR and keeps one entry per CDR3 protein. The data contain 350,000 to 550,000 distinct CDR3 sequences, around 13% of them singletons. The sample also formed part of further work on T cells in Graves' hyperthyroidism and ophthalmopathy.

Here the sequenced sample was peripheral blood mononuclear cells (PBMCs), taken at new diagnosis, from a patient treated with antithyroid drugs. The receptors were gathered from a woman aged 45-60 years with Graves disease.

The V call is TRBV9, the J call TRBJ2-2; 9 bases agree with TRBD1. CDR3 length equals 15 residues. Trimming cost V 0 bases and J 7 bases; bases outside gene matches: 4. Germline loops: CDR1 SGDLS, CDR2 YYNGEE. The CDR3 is CASSVGTGAGGELFF. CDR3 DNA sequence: TGTGCCAGCAGCGTAGGGACAGGGGCCGGCGGGGAGCTGTTTTTT. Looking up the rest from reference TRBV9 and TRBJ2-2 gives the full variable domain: DSGVTQTPKHLITATGQRVTLRCSPRSGDLSVYWYQQSLDQGLQFLIQYYNGEERAKGNILERFSAQQFPDLHSELNLSSLELGDSALYFCASSVGTGAGGELFFGEGSRLTVL.

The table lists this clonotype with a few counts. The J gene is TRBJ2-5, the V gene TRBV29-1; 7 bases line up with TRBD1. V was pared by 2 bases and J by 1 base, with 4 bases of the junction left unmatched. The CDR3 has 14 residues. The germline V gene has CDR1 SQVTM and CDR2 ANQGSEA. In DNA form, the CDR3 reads TGCAGCGTTGAAAGGGACAGCCTCCAAGAGACCCAGTACTTC. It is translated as CSVERDSLQETQYF.

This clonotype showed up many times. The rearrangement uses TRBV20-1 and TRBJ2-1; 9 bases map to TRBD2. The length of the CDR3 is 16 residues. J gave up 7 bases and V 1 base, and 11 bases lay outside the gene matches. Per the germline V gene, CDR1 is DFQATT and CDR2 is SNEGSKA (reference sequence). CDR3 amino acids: CSARASLAGFINEQFF. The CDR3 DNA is TGCAGTGCTAGAGCTTCGCTAGCGGGATTTATAAATGAGCAGTTCTTC.

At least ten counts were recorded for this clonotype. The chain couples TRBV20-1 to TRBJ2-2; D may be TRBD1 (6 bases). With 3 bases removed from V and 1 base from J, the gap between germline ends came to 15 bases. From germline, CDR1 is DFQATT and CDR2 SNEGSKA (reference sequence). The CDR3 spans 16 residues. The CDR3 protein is CSASPYGTLNTGELFF. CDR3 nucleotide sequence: TGCAGTGCTAGTCCCTACGGGACACTGAACACCGGGGAGCTGTTTTTT.

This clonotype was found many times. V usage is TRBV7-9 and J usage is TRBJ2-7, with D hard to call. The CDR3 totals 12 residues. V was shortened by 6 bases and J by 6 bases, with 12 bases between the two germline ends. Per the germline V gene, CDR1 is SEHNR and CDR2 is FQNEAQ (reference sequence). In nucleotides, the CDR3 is TGTGCCAGCAGTCCCAAGGTGGCCGAGCAGTACTTC. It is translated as CASSPKVAEQYF.

DNA for the CDR3: TGCAGTGCTAGAGGACTAGCGGTAAGCTCCTACGAGCAGTACTTC. Protein: CSARGLAVSSYEQYF. J is TRBJ2-7 and V is TRBV20-1; 9 nucleotides line up with TRBD2. J lost 0 bases, V lost 1 base, and 4 bases had no gene match. The CDR3 loop spans 15 amino acids. Germline V gene lookup returns CDR1 DFQATT and CDR2 SNEGSKA (reference sequence).

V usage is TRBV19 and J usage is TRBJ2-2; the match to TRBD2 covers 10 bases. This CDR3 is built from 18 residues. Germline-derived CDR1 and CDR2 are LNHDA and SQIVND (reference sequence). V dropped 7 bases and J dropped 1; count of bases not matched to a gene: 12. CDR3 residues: CASKGTAGTSENTGELFF. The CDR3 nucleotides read TGTGCCAGTAAAGGGACAGCGGGGACTAGCGAGAACACCGGGGAGCTGTTTTTT.

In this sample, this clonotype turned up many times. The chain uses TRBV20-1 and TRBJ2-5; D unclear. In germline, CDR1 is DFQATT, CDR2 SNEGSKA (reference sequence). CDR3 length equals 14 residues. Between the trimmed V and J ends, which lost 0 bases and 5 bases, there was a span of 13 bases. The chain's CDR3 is CSARDIGVLETQYF. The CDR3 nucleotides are TGCAGTGCTAGAGATATTGGGGTGTTGGAGACCCAGTACTTC.

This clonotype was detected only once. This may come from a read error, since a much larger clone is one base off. CDR3 coding DNA: TGTGCCAGCAGAGGACAGGGGGCGTTTAATGAGCAGTACTTC. This gives the protein CASRGQGAFNEQYF. V is TRBV2 and J is TRBJ2-7, with TRBD1 matching over 11 bases. Trimming took 6 bases from V and 7 from J; bases not matched to a gene: 8. The CDR3 spans 14 residues. Germline CDR1 and CDR2: SNHLY and FYNNEI.

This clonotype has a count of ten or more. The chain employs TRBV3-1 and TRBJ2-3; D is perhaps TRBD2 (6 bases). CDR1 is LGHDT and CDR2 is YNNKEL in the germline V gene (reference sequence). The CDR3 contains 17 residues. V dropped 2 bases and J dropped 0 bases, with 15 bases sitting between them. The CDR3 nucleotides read TGTGCCAGCAGCCAAAGGCCGGGGGACCCTAGCACAGATACGCAGTATTTT. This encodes CASSQRPGDPSTDTQYF.

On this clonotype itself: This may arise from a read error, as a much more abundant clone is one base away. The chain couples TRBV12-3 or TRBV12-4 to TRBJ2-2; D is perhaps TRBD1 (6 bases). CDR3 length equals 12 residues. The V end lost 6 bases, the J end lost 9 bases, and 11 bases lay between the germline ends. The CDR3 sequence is CASSSRGWELFF. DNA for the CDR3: TGTGCCAGCAGCTCCAGGGGCTGGGAGCTGTTTTTT.

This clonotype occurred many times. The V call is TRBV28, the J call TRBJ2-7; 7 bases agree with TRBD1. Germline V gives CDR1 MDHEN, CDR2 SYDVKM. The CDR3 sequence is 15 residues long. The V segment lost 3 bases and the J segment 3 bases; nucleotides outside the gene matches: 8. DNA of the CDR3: TGTGCCAGCAGTTTGGTCGGGACAGAAGACTACGAGCAGTACTTC. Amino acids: CASSLVGTEDYEQYF.

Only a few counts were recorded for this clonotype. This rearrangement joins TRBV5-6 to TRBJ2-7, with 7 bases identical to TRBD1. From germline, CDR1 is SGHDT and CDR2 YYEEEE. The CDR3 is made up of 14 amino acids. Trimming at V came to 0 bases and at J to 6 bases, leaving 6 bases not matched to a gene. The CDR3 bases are TGTGCCAGCAGCTTGGACAGGGGATTCTCCGAGCAGTACTTC. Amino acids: CASSLDRGFSEQYF.

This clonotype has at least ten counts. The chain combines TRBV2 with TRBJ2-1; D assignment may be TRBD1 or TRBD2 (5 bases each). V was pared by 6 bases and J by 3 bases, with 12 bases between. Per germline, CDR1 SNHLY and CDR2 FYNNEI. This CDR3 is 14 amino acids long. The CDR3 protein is CASSDRDLYNEQFF. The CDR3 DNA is TGTGCCAGCAGCGATAGGGACCTCTACAATGAGCAGTTCTTC. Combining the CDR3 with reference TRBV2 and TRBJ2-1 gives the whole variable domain EPEVTQTPSHQVTQMGQEVILRCVPISNHLYFYWYRQILGQKVEFLVSFYNNEISEKSEIFDDQFSVERPDGSNFTLKIRSTKLEDSAMYFCASSDRDLYNEQFFGPGTRLTVL.

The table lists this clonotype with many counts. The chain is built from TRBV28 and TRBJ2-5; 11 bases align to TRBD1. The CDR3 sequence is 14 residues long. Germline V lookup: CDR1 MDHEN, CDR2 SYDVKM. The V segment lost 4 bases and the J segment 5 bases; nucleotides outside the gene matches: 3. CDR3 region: CASSSGQGVETQYF. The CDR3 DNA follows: TGTGCCAGCAGTTCGGGACAGGGGGTTGAGACCCAGTACTTC.

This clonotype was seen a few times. The CDR3 coding sequence is TGTGCCTGGAGAAGACAGGGCTCCTACAATGAGCAGTTCTTC. Translated, it gives CAWRRQGSYNEQFF. The chain couples TRBV30 to TRBJ2-1, with 7 bases lining up with TRBD1. The trim removed 3 bases at V and 0 bases at J, leaving 2 bases unmatched. The CDR3 is 14 residues long. Germline V gene sequence: CDR1 GTSNPN, CDR2 SVGIG (reference sequence).

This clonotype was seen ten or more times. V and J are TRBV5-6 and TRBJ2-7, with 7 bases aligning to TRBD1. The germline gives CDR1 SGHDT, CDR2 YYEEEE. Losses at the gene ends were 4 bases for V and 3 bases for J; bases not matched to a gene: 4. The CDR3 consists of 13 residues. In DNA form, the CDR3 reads TGTGCCAGCAGCATCGACAGGGTCTACGAGCAGTACTTC. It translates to CASSIDRVYEQYF.

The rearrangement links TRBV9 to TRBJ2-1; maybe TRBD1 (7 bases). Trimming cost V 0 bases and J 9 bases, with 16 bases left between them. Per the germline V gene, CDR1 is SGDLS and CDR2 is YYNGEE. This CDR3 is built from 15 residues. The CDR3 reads CASSVAGGPAREQFF. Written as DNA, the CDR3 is TGTGCCAGCAGCGTAGCAGGGGGGCCAGCTCGTGAGCAGTTCTTC.

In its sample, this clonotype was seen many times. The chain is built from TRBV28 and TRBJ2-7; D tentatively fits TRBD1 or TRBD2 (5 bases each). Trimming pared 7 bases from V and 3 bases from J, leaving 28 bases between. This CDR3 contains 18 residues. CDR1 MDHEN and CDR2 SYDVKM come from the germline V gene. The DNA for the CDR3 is TGTGCCAGCAATCGTGGGGGAATTAGAGGGAGAGGTTTCTACGAGCAGTACTTC. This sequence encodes CASNRGGIRGRGFYEQYF.

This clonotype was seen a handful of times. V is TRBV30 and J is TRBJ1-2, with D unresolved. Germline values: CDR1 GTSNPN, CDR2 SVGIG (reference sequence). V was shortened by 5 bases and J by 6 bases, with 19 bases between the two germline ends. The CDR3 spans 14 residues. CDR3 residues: CAWVTSRATHGYTF. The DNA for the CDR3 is TGTGCCTGGGTCACATCCCGAGCAACCCATGGCTACACCTTC.

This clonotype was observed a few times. CDR3 protein: CSGALPGKSEQYF. The CDR3 nucleotides are TGCAGCGGTGCCTTACCAGGGAAGAGTGAGCAGTACTTC. The chain uses TRBV29-1 and TRBJ2-7; D is perhaps TRBD1 (5 bases). The CDR3 consists of 13 residues. V dropped 7 bases and J dropped 7 bases, with 20 bases sitting between them. Germline loops: CDR1 SQVTM, CDR2 ANQGSEA.

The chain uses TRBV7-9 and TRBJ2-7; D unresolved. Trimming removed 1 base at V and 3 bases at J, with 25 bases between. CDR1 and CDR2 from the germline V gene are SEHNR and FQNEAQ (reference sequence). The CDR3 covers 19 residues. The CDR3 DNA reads TGTGCCAGCAGCTTAGTTAGGTCTCATCCAAGACTGGCCGTCTACGAGCAGTACTTC. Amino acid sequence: CASSLVRSHPRLAVYEQYF.

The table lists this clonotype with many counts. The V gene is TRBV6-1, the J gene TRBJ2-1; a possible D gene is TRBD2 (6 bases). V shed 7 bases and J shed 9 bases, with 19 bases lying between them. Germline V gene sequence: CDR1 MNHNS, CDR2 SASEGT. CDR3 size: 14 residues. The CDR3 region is CASKQGTSSAEQFF. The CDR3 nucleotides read TGTGCCAGCAAGCAGGGAACTAGCTCGGCTGAGCAGTTCTTC.

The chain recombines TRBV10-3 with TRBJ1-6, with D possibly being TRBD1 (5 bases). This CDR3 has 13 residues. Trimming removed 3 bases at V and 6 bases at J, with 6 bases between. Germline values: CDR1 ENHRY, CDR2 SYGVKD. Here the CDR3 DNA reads TGTGCCATCAGTGACAGGGTTAATTCACCCCTCCACTTT. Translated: CAISDRVNSPLHF.

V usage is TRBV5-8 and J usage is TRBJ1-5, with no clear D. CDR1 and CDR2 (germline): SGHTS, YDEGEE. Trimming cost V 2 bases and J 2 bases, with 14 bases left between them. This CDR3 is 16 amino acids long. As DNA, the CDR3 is TGTGCCAGCAGCTTTTCTCTGGGATCTGGCAATCAGCCCCAGCATTTT. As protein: CASSFSLGSGNQPQHF.

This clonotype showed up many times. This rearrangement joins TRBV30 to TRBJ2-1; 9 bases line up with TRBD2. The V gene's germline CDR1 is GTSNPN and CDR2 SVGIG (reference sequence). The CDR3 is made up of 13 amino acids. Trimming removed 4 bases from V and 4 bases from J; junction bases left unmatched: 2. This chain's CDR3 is CAWTSGAYNEQFF. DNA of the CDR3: TGTGCCTGGACTAGCGGGGCGTACAATGAGCAGTTCTTC.